This T cell receptor (beta chain) was identified in a study of T cells in narcolepsy. The wider study: Patients with NT1 or NT2 and healthy control donors were enrolled.

V lost 9 bases, J lost 2 bases, and 17 bases lay in between. In germline, CDR1 is LNHDA, CDR2 SQIVND (reference sequence). CDR3 length: 16 amino acids. As concerns this clone: Antigen specificity is unknown.

Overall study results and limits: Same-patient CSF and blood CD4+ T cell clonotypes included HCRT-specific and TRIB2-specific autoreactive ones. Autoreactive clonotypes reportedly recurred in blood of same and different patients, not controls. Some memory CD4+ repertoires had no autoreactive clone sequences.

Sequenced by immunoSEQ multiplex PCR; TCRdb stores in-frame clones only, minus some. The sample carries some 32,000 clones, 79% recorded once. The sequenced material came from memory (CD45RA-) CD4+ T cells from blood. This sequence originates from a human donor in good health. The V call is TRBV19, the J call TRBJ2-6, with TRBD1 as a possible D gene (6 bases). The CDR3 bases are TGTGCCAGCCGGGACAAAGGTATGGCTGGGGCCAACGTCCTGACTTTC. This codes for CASRDKGMAGANVLTF.